The T cell receptor beta chain under discussion was sequenced for a study of cytomegalovirus exposure and HLA in healthy donors. Remarks on this clone: Its antigen is unidentified.

The method was immunoSEQ multiplex PCR; TCRdb's version includes in-frame clones alone and lacks a portion of them. This sample has 150,000 to 200,000 clones; 85% occur once, and the top ten carry roughly 15%. General study findings and limits: As confirmed in vitro, a few CMV-associated chains were specific for CMV antigens.

With V trimmed by 5 bases and J by 4 bases, 9 bases remained unmatched. CDR3 size: 16 residues. CDR1 is MDHEN and CDR2 is SYDVKM in the germline V gene. This clonotype originated in a man in his late teens or twenties in good health and CMV-seropositive. The V and J genes are TRBV28 and TRBJ2-7, with 12 bases fitting TRBD1. Sequencing was done on a sample of PBMCs. The CDR3 region is CASSLSGTGGFYEQYF. For the CDR3, the DNA is TGTGCCAGCAGTCTCTCCGGGACAGGGGGCTTTTACGAGCAGTACTTC.